One T cell receptor (beta chain) is described in this entry. What it recognizes is unknown. TCRdb independently ran MiXCR on the reads; one entry per CDR3 protein. This sample has under 500,000 distinct CDR3 sequences; under 45% occur once, and the top ten carry around two fifths. The data stem from a study of T cell repertoires in cytomegalovirus infection. In the study overall: From public TCR beta signatures came an indication of both CMV infection and matching HLA type.

Deletions cut 2 bases from V and 0 bases from J, with 5 bases between. There are 14 residues in the CDR3. Material: cultured PBMCs, obtained from culture after CMV antigen stimulation. This TCR derives from a human donor in good health (CMV status not recorded). Some clones in this sample may be carry-over from other donors' samples. The chain recombines TRBV12-3 or TRBV12-4 with TRBJ1-5; no reliable D call. The CDR3: CASSLMDSNQPQHF. The CDR3, as DNA: TGTGCCAGCAGTTTAATGGATAGCAATCAGCCCCAGCATTTT.